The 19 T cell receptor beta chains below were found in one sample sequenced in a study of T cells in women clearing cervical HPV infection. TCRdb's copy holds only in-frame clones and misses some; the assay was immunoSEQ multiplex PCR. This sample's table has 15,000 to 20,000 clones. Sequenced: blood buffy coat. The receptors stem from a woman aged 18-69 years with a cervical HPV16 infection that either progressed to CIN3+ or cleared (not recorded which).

The CDR3 loop is CASGPPRTSGGSNYEQYF. The sequenced CDR3 bases are TGTGCTAGTGGTCCCCCCCGGACTAGCGGGGGGTCTAACTACGAG. The J gene is TRBJ2-7, the V gene TRBV12-5, with 14 bases fitting TRBD2. The CDR3 goes on 3 residues after the read ends, and that part is filled in from the germline J gene. This CDR3 is 18 amino acids long. Germline CDR1 is LGHNT and CDR2 is FRNRAP. The trim removed 5 bases at V and 3 bases at J, leaving 12 bases unmatched.

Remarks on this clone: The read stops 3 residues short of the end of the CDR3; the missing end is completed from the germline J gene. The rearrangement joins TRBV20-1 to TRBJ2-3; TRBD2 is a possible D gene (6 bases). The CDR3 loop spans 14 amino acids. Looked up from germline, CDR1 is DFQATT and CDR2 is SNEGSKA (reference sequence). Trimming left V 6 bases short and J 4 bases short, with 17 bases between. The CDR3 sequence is CSAGPGGKADTQYF. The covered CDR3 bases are TGCAGTGCAGGGCCTGGGGGGAAGGCAGATACG.

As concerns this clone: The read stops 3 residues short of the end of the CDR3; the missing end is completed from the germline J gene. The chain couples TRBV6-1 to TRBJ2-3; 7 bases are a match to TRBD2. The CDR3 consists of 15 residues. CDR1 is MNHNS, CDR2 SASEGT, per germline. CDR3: CASSEVGGFNQPQYF. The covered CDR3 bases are TGTGCCAGCAGTGAAGTCGGGGGGTTCAATCAGCCG.

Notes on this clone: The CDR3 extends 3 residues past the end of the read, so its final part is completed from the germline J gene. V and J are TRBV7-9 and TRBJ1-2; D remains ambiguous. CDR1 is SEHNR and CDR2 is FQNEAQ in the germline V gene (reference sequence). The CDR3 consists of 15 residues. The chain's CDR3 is CASSFSGVSSYDYTF. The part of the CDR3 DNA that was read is TGTGCCAGCAGCTTCTCAGGAGTGAGCTCCTACGAC.

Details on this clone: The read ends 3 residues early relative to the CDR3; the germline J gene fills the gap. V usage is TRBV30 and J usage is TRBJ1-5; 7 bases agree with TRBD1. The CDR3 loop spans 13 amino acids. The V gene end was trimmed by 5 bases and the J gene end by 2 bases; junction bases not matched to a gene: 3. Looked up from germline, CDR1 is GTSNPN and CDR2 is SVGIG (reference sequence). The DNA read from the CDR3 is TGTGCCTGGGACAGGGAGGGCAATCAGCCC. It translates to CAWDREGNQP. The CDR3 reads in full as CAWDREGNQPQHF.

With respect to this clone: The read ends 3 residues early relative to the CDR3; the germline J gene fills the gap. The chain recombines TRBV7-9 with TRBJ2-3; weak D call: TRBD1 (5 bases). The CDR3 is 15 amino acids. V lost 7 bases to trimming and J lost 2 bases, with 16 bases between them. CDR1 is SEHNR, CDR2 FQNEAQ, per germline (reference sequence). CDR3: CASIELTGSTDTQYF. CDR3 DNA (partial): TGTGCCAGCATCGAACTTACAGGATCCACAGATACG. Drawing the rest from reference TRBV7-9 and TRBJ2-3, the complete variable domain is DTGVSQNPRHKITKRGQNVTFRCDPISEHNRLYWYRQTLGQGPEFLTYFQNEAQLEKSRLLSDRFSAERPKGSFSTLEIQRTEQGDSAMYLCASIELTGSTDTQYFGPGTRLTVL.

The CDR3 DNA, read in part, is TGTGCCAGTAGTCCCGAGGGGACAGCTGTGGAGACC. Its translation is CASSPEGTAVET. The full CDR3 protein reads CASSPEGTAVETQYF. This rearrangement joins TRBV19 to TRBJ2-5; 7 positions match TRBD1. With the read ending 3 residues before the CDR3 end, the germline J gene is used to fill in that end. The CDR3 totals 15 residues. Germline V gene lookup returns CDR1 LNHDA and CDR2 SQIVND (reference sequence). The trim removed 5 bases at V and 5 bases at J, leaving 11 bases unmatched.

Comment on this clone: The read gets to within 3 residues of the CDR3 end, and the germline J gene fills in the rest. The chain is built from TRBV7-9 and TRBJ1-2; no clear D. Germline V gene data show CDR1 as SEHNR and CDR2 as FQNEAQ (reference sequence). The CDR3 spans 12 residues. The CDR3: CASSLVIYDYTF. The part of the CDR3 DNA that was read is TGTGCCAGCAGCCTCGTAATCTACGAC.

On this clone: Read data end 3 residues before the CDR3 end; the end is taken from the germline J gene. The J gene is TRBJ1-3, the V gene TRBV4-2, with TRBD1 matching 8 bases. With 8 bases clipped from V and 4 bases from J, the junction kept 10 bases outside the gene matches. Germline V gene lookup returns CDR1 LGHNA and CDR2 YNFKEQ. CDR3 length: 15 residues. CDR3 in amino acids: CASADRGPRGNTIYF. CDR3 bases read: TGTGCCAGCGCAGACAGGGGCCCTCGGGGAAACACC.

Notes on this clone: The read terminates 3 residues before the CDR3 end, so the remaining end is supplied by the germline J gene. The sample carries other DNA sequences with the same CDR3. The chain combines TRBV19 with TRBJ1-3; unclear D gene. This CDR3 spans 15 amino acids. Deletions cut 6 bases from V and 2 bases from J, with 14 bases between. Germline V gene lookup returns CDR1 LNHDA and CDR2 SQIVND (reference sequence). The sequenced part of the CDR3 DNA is TGTGCCAGTAGCGAAACAGCTGGAACTGGAAACACC. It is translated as CASSETAGTGNT. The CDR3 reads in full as CASSETAGTGNTIYF.

CDR3: CASSPGGITYEQYF. The DNA read from the CDR3 is TGCGCCAGCAGTCCAGGGGGCATAACCTACGAG. This chain uses TRBV5-1 with TRBJ2-7; 8 bases match TRBD1. The read halts 3 residues ahead of the CDR3 end, with the missing end drawn from the germline J gene. The CDR3 loop spans 14 amino acids. The ends lost 5 bases at V and 2 bases at J; junction bases unmatched: 6. In germline, CDR1 is SGHRS, CDR2 YFSETQ. The full variable domain, its missing parts supplied by reference TRBV5-1 and TRBJ2-7, is KAGVTQTPRYLIKTRGQQVTLSCSPISGHRSVSWYQQTPGQGLQFLFEYFSETQRNKGNFPGRFSGRQFSNSRSEMNVSTLELGDSALYLCASSPGGITYEQYFGPGTRLTVT.

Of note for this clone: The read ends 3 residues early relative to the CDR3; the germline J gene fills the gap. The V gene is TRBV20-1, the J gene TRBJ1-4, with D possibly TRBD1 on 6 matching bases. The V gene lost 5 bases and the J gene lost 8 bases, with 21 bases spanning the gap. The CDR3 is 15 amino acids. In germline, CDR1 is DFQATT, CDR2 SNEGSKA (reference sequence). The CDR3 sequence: CSAPGGRGVVEKLFF. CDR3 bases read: TGCAGTGCTCCCGGGGGGAGGGGGGTCGTGGAAAAA.

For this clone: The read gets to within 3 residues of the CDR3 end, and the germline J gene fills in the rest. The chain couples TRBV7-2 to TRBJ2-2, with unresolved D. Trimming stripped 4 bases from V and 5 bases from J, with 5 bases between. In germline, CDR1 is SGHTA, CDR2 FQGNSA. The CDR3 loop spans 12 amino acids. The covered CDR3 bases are TGTGCCAGCAGCTCGCGAACCGGGGAG. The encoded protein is CASSSRTGE. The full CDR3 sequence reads CASSSRTGELFF.

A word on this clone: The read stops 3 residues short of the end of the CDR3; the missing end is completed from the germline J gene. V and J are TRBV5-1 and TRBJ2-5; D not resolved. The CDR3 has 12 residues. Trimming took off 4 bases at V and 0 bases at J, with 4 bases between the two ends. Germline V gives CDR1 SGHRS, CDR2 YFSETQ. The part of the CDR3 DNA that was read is TGCGCCAGCAGCATAAACCAAGAGACC. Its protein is CASSINQET. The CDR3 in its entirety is CASSINQETQYF.

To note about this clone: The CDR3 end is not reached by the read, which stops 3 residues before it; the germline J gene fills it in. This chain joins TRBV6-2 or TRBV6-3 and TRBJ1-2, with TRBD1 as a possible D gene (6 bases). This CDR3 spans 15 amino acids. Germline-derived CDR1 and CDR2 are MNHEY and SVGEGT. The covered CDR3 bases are TGTGCCAGCAGTAACGAACAGGGAATCTCCTACGAC. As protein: CASSNEQGISYD. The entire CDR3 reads CASSNEQGISYDYTF.

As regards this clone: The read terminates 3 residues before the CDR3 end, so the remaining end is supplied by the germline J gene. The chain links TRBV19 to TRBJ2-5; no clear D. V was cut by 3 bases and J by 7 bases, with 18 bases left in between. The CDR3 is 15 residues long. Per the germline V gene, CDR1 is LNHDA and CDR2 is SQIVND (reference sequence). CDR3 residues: CASSISPTTPTTQYF. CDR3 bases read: TGTGCCAGTAGTATTTCACCGACGACTCCTACGACC.

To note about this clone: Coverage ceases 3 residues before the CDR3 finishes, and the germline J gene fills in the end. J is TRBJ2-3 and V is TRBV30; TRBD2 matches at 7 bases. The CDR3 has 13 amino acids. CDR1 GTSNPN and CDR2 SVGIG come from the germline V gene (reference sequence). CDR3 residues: CAWSAGLQETQYF. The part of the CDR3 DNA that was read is TGTGCCTGGAGTGCGGGACTACAAGAGACG.

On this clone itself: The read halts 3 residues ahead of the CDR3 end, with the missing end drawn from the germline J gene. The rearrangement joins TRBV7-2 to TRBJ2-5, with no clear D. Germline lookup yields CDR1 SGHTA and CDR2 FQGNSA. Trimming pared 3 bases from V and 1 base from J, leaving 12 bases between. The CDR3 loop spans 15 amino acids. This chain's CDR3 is CASSFFGQAQETQYF. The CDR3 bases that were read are TGTGCCAGCAGCTTCTTTGGGCAGGCCCAAGAGACC.

The CDR3 bases that were read are TGCGCCAGCAGCTTGGTGGAACCAGGGACTGAA. As protein: CASSLVEPGTE. The complete CDR3 reads CASSLVEPGTEAFF. This sequence joins TRBV5-1 and TRBJ1-1, with D maybe TRBD1 (5 bases). From the germline J gene comes the end of the CDR3, since the read stops 3 residues before it. V lost 0 bases and J 5 bases, leaving 11 bases between the germline ends. From germline, CDR1 is SGHRS and CDR2 YFSETQ. The CDR3 sequence is 14 residues long. Variable domain in full (rest from reference TRBV5-1 and TRBJ1-1): KAGVTQTPRYLIKTRGQQVTLSCSPISGHRSVSWYQQTPGQGLQFLFEYFSETQRNKGNFPGRFSGRQFSNSRSEMNVSTLELGDSALYLCASSLVEPGTEAFFGQGTRLTVV.